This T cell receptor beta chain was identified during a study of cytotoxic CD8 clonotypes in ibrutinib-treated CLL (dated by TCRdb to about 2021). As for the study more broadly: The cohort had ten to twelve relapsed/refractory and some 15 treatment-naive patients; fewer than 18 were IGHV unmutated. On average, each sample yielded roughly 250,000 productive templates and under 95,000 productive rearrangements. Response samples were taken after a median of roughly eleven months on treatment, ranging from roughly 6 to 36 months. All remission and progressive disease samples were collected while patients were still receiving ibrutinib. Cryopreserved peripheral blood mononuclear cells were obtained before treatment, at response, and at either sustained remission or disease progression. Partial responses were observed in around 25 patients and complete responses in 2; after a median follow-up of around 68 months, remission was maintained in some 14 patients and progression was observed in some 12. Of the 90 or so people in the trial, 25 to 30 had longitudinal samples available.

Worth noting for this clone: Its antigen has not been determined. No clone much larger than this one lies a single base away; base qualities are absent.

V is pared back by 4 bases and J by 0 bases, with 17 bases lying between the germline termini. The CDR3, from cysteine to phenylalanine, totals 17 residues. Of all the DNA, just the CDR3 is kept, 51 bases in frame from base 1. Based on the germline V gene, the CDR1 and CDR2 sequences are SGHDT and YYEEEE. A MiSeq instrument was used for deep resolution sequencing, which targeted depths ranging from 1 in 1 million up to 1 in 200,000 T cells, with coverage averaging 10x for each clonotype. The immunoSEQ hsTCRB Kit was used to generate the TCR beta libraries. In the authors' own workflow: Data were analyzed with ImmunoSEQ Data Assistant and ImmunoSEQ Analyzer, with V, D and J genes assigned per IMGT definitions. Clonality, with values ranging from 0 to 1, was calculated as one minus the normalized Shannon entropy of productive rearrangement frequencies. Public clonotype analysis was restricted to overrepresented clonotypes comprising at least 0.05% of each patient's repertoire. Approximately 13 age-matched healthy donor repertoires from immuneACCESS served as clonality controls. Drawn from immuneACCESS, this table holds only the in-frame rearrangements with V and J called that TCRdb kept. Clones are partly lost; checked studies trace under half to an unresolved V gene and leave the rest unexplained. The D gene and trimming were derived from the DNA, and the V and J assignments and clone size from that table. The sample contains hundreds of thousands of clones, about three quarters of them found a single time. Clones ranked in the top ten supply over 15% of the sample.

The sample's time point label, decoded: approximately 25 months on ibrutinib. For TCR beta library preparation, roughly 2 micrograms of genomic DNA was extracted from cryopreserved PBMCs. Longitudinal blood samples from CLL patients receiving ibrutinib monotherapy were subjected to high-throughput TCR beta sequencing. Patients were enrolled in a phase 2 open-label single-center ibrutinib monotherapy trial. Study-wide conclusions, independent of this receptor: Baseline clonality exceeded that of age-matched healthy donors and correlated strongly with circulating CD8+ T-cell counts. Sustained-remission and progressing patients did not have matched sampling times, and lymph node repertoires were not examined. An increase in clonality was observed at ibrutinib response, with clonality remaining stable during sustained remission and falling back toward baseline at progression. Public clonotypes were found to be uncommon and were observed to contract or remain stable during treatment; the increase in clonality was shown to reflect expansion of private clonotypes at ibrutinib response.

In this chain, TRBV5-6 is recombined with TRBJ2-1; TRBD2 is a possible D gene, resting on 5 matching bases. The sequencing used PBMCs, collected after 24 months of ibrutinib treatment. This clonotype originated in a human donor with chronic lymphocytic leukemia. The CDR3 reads CASSRRPRRGSYNEQFF. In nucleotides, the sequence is TGTGCCAGCAGCCGCAGACCACGACGGGGCTCCTACAATGAGCAGTTCTTC.